One and the same sample provided the 30 T cell receptor beta chains below, sequenced in a study of T-cell reconstitution after alpha-beta-depleted transplantation in children. A TCRbeta library incorporating unique molecular identifiers was prepared. TCRdb itself ran the PCR reads through MiXCR, one entry per CDR3 protein. The table includes about 490,000 distinct CDR3 sequences, 8% to 11% detected once. The sequenced sample was PBMCs, obtained before TCRalphabeta/CD19-depleted stem cell transplant. The source of these receptors is a child aged 2 to 10 with inherited bone marrow failure, due to receive a stem cell transplant.

This clonotype has at least ten counts. This sequence joins TRBV4-2 and TRBJ2-5, with D hard to call. Deletions cut 0 bases from V and 6 bases from J, with 17 bases between. The CDR3 extends over 16 amino acids. Germline assignment: CDR1 LGHNA and CDR2 YNFKEQ. CDR3 in DNA: TGTGCCAGCAGCCAAGATGTGGCCTCCGCGGTGCAGACCCAGTACTTC. It yields the protein CASSQDVASAVQTQYF.

Many counts were recorded for this clonotype. This chain uses TRBV18 with TRBJ2-2; D unresolved. V gave up 3 bases and J gave up 5 bases, with 13 bases separating them. CDR1 is KGHSH and CDR2 is LQKENI in the germline V gene. The CDR3 has 15 residues. DNA for the CDR3: TGTGCCAGCTCACCGGGCCGAACACTGACCGGGGAGCTGTTTTTT. This codes for CASSPGRTLTGELFF. Full variable domain (outside the CDR3, taken from reference TRBV18 and TRBJ2-2): NAGVMQNPRHLVRRRGQEARLRCSPMKGHSHVYWYRQLPEEGLKFMVYLQKENIIDESGMPKERFSAEFPKEGPSILRIQQVVRGDSAAYFCASSPGRTLTGELFFGEGSRLTVL.

This clonotype was picked up a small number of times. This sequence joins TRBV5-6 and TRBJ1-1, with 8 bases fitting TRBD1. Trimming took 0 bases from V and 3 from J; bases not matched to a gene: 4. The CDR3 totals 15 residues. Germline lookup yields CDR1 SGHDT and CDR2 YYEEEE. As DNA, the CDR3 is TGTGCCAGCAGCTTGGGGAAGACAGGGGACACTGAAGCTTTCTTT. Amino acids: CASSLGKTGDTEAFF.

This clonotype was detected many times. The rearrangement joins TRBV15 to TRBJ2-1; 10 bases match TRBD2. Germline values: CDR1 LNHNV, CDR2 YYDKDF (reference sequence). V was clipped by 2 bases and J by 6 bases; unmatched bases: 4. This CDR3 region has 15 residues. CDR3 amino acids: CATSRLAGVANEQFF. The CDR3 DNA reads as TGTGCCACCAGCAGACTAGCGGGAGTCGCCAATGAGCAGTTCTTC.

This clonotype occurred many times. J is TRBJ2-3 and V is TRBV10-3; TRBD2 matches at 8 bases. From germline, CDR1 is ENHRY and CDR2 SYGVKD. The CDR3 loop spans 13 amino acids. J lost 1 base, V lost 11 bases, and 5 bases had no gene match. CDR3 nucleotide sequence: TGTGCCTACTCAGCGGGGGGCACAGATACGCAGTATTTT. Translated, it gives CAYSAGGTDTQYF.

The V gene is TRBV4-2, the J gene TRBJ2-3, with D possibly being TRBD2 (6 bases). The CDR3 is 12 amino acids. Germline V gives CDR1 LGHNA, CDR2 YNFKEQ. V was clipped by 1 base and J by 10 bases, with 9 bases between them. DNA for the CDR3: TGTGCCAGCAGCCAAGCGGGAGAAGCGCAGTATTTT. This codes for CASSQAGEAQYF.

In this sample, this clonotype turned up many times. V is TRBV9 and J is TRBJ2-7; the D gene is possibly TRBD2 (5 bases). CDR1 SGDLS and CDR2 YYNGEE come from the germline V gene. V was shortened by 2 bases and J by 5 bases, with 14 bases between the two germline ends. The CDR3 spans 14 residues. This chain's CDR3 is CASSVSGIFDEQYF. As DNA, the CDR3 is TGTGCCAGCAGCGTTTCCGGGATTTTCGACGAGCAGTACTTC.

This clonotype was detected only a few times. This chain joins TRBV7-2 and TRBJ2-3; 8 bases line up with TRBD1. The CDR3 sequence is 15 residues long. Germline CDR1 SGHTA, CDR2 FQGNSA. With V trimmed by 4 bases and J by 1 base, 4 bases remained unmatched. CDR3 residues: CASSSQGGGTDTQYF. In DNA form, the CDR3 reads TGTGCCAGCAGCTCACAGGGGGGCGGCACAGATACGCAGTATTTT.

Only a few counts were recorded for this clonotype. This chain joins TRBV7-2 and TRBJ1-1; D unclear. V was pared by 1 base and J by 2 bases, with 11 bases between. Germline V gene data show CDR1 as SGHTA and CDR2 as FQGNSA. The CDR3 covers 15 residues. DNA for the CDR3: TGTGCCAGCAGCTTAGGGGGAGTAACCAACACTGAAGCTTTCTTT. Translating gives CASSLGGVTNTEAFF.

The chain uses TRBV28 and TRBJ2-5; D is unclear. The V gene's germline CDR1 is MDHEN and CDR2 SYDVKM. The V gene lost 0 bases and the J gene lost 4 bases, with 9 bases spanning the gap. CDR3 size: 14 residues. CDR3 in amino acids: CASSLWGGVETQYF. CDR3 DNA: TGTGCCAGCAGTTTATGGGGCGGCGTAGAGACCCAGTACTTC.

This clonotype was recorded at least ten times. The chain joins TRBV4-3 to TRBJ2-2, with TRBD2 matching 8 bases. The germline V gene encodes CDR1 LGHNA and CDR2 YSLEER. Trimming at V came to 6 bases and at J to 5 bases, leaving 5 bases not matched to a gene. CDR3 length: 14 amino acids. DNA of the CDR3: TGCGCCAGCAGGAGCGGGAGTGGAACCGGGGAGCTGTTTTTT. Its translation: CASRSGSGTGELFF.

The CDR3 region is CAWGRETEAFF. Here the CDR3 DNA reads TGTGCCTGGGGCAGGGAGACTGAAGCTTTCTTT. This chain uses TRBV30 with TRBJ1-1; perhaps TRBD1 as D (5 bases). Germline V lookup: CDR1 GTSNPN, CDR2 SVGIG (reference sequence). There are 11 residues in the CDR3. Deletions cut 5 bases from V and 5 bases from J, with 9 bases between. The variable domain in full, completed from reference TRBV30 and TRBJ1-1, reads SQTIHQWPATLVQPVGSPLSLECTVEGTSNPNLYWYRQAAGRGLQLLFYSVGIGQISSEVPQNLSASRPQDRQFILSSKKLLLSDSGFYLCAWGRETEAFFGQGTRLTVV.

This clonotype came up many times. The genes are TRBV15 and TRBJ2-7; D unresolved. The germline V gene encodes CDR1 LNHNV and CDR2 YYDKDF (reference sequence). This CDR3 comprises 15 residues. The V gene lost 0 bases and the J gene lost 2 bases, with 11 bases spanning the gap. DNA for the CDR3: TGTGCCACCAGCAGAGAAGGTCAGAGACCCTACGAGCAGTACTTC. This sequence encodes CATSREGQRPYEQYF.

This clonotype has ten or more counts. V is TRBV25-1 and J is TRBJ1-5; TRBD1 is a possible D gene (5 bases). The CDR3 runs 15 residues. The germline V gene has CDR1 MGHDK and CDR2 SYGVNS. The ends were cut back, 4 bases at V and 2 bases at J, with 12 bases in the middle. The DNA of the CDR3 is TGTGCCAGCAGTGGAGTGGGGGGGGGCAATCAGCCCCAGCATTTT. Translating gives CASSGVGGGNQPQHF.

The sample holds many counts of this clonotype. V is TRBV27 and J is TRBJ2-7; the match to TRBD2 covers 7 bases. This CDR3 has 16 amino acids. Trimming took 6 bases from V and 3 from J; bases not matched to a gene: 14. Germline CDR1 reads MNHEY; CDR2 reads SMNVEV (reference sequence). CDR3 protein: CASSTGGRAYGYEQYF. Here the CDR3 DNA reads TGTGCCAGCAGCACGGGAGGTAGGGCCTACGGCTACGAGCAGTACTTC.

This clonotype was counted ten times or more. The V call is TRBV4-3, the J call TRBJ2-7; a weak D match, TRBD1 (5 bases). The CDR3 contains 15 residues. In germline, CDR1 is LGHNA, CDR2 YSLEER. V lost 0 bases, J lost 1 base, and 10 bases lay in between. CDR3 coding DNA: TGCGCCAGCAGCCAAGATTACACAGGATCCTACGAGCAGTACTTC. It specifies CASSQDYTGSYEQYF.

This clonotype appeared many times. J is TRBJ1-1 and V is TRBV5-1; D remains unclear. This CDR3 region has 15 residues. Germline lookup yields CDR1 SGHRS and CDR2 YFSETQ. The V end was cut by 6 bases, the J end by 4 bases, with 19 bases between. The CDR3 bases are TGCGCCAGCACCTCTGAGACACCCCCGGGCACTGAAGCTTTCTTT. Translation gives CASTSETPPGTEAFF.

This chain joins TRBV28 and TRBJ2-5, with 8 bases identical to TRBD2. The CDR3 consists of 14 residues. The germline V gene encodes CDR1 MDHEN and CDR2 SYDVKM. The V gene end was trimmed by 6 bases and the J gene end by 5 bases; junction bases not matched to a gene: 8. The CDR3 region is CASSLAGSRETQYF. Here the CDR3 DNA reads TGTGCCAGCAGCTTAGCGGGGAGTCGGGAGACCCAGTACTTC.

There are many counts of this clonotype. Sequence at one end of the junction differs from germline and may be a read error. The genes are TRBV20-1 and TRBJ1-2, with D tentatively TRBD1 (6 bases). The CDR3 is 13 amino acids. The V gene's germline CDR1 is DFQATT and CDR2 SNEGSKA (reference sequence). The CDR3 loop reads CRASTRGGYGYTF. As DNA, the CDR3 is TGCAGAGCTAGCACCAGGGGAGGCTATGGCTACACCTTC.

This clonotype was found many times. V and J are TRBV7-2 and TRBJ2-1, with 8 bases identical to TRBD2. The CDR3 totals 15 residues. Germline V gene sequence: CDR1 SGHTA, CDR2 FQGNSA. Trimming removed 5 bases from V and 4 bases from J; junction bases left unmatched: 7. CDR3 sequence: CASSRIAGSYNEQFF. The CDR3 bases are TGTGCCAGCAGCCGAATAGCGGGATCGTACAATGAGCAGTTCTTC.

Many counts were recorded for this clonotype. The chain joins TRBV12-3 or TRBV12-4 to TRBJ2-5; 7 bases agree with TRBD1. The V segment lost 7 bases and the J segment 4 bases; nucleotides outside the gene matches: 6. This CDR3 has 13 amino acids. The CDR3 loop reads CASNLRDRETQYF. The DNA of the CDR3 is TGTGCCAGCAACCTCCGGGACAGAGAGACCCAGTACTTC.

This clonotype was counted ten times or more. The chain employs TRBV28 and TRBJ1-5, with 8 bases that match TRBD1. Germline CDR1 and CDR2: MDHEN and SYDVKM. V shed 6 bases and J 1 base; nucleotides not matched to a gene: 17. This CDR3 contains 19 residues. The chain's CDR3 is CASSLEKQGAVLSNQPQHF. For the CDR3, the DNA is TGTGCCAGCAGCCTGGAAAAGCAGGGGGCGGTCTTAAGCAATCAGCCCCAGCATTTT.

There are many counts of this clonotype. V is TRBV29-1 and J is TRBJ2-1, with TRBD2 matching over 9 bases. The CDR3 extends over 15 amino acids. The V segment lost 7 bases and the J segment 2 bases; nucleotides outside the gene matches: 9. Germline-derived CDR1 and CDR2 are SQVTM and ANQGSEA. The CDR3 here is CSAVEAGGPYNEQFF. The CDR3 bases are TGCAGCGCCGTGGAAGCGGGAGGCCCCTACAATGAGCAGTTCTTC.

In this sample, this clonotype turned up many times. The J gene is TRBJ2-7, the V gene TRBV4-3, with TRBD2 matching over 8 bases. Looked up from germline, CDR1 is LGHNA and CDR2 is YSLEER. Trimming at V came to 0 bases and at J to 2 bases, leaving 6 bases not matched to a gene. The CDR3 is 16 residues long. CDR3 bases: TGCGCCAGCAGCCAAGATCACCCAGCGGGAGCCTACGAGCAGTACTTC. Its translation: CASSQDHPAGAYEQYF.

The chain uses TRBV20-1 and TRBJ2-7, with a tentative D call TRBD1 (8 bases). The V and J ends lost 5 bases and 2 bases respectively, with 16 bases between them. The CDR3 is made up of 14 amino acids. Germline values: CDR1 DFQATT, CDR2 SNEGSKA (reference sequence). The CDR3 reads CSAYRTGTTYEQYF. The CDR3 DNA reads as TGCAGTGCTTACAGGACAGGGACTACCTACGAGCAGTACTTC.

The CDR3 region has the DNA TGTGCCAGCAGCCAAGACATCACAGATACGCAGTATTTT. This sequence encodes CASSQDITDTQYF. The V and J genes are TRBV3-1 and TRBJ2-3; D remains ambiguous. Germline CDR1 LGHDT, CDR2 YNNKEL (reference sequence). Between the trimmed V and J ends, which lost 0 bases and 2 bases, there was a span of 3 bases. CDR3 length equals 13 residues.

There are many counts of this clonotype. V usage is TRBV12-3 or TRBV12-4 and J usage is TRBJ2-7, with TRBD1 matching 7 bases. CDR3 length: 14 residues. V lost 7 bases to trimming and J lost 1 base; unmatched junction nucleotides: 7. The CDR3 is CASIHRDRSYEQYF. The CDR3 DNA sequence: TGTGCCAGCATACATCGGGACAGATCCTACGAGCAGTACTTC.

This clonotype was observed at least ten times. The V gene is TRBV7-8, the J gene TRBJ2-2; D remains unclear. The germline CDR1 and CDR2 sequences are SGHVS and FQNEAQ. The CDR3 sequence is 12 residues long. The CDR3 is CVWIWQTGELFF. The CDR3 nucleotides read TGTGTCTGGATTTGGCAAACCGGGGAGCTGTTTTTT. The complete variable domain, with remaining parts taken from reference TRBV7-8 and TRBJ2-2, reads GAGVSQSPRYKVAKRGQDVALRCDPISGHVSLFWYQQALGQGPEFLTYFQNEAQLDKSGLPSDRFFAERPEGSVSTLKIQRTQQEDSAVYLCVWIWQTGELFFGEGSRLTVL.

Many counts were recorded for this clonotype. The chain uses TRBV7-9 and TRBJ1-1, with TRBD1 matching 8 bases. The V gene's germline CDR1 is SEHNR and CDR2 FQNEAQ (reference sequence). This CDR3 region has 15 residues. Germline trimming cut 0 bases from V and 4 bases from J; bases unmatched to any gene: 4. CDR3 sequence: CASSLAQGARTEAFF. Here the CDR3 DNA reads TGTGCCAGCAGCTTAGCGCAGGGGGCGCGCACTGAAGCTTTCTTT.

Ten or more counts support this clonotype. The V gene is TRBV11-3, the J gene TRBJ2-1; TRBD2 aligns across 12 bases. The CDR3 consists of 16 residues. J was trimmed by 4 bases and V by 5 bases; bases with no gene match: 6. CDR1 SGHNT and CDR2 YENEEA come from the germline V gene. The DNA of the CDR3 is TGTGCCAGCAGCCCCCGACTAGCGGGGGATTACAATGAGCAGTTCTTC. It yields the protein CASSPRLAGDYNEQFF.